This T cell receptor beta chain originates from a study of breast tumors, draining lymph nodes, adjacent tissues. Points from the study as a whole: Compared with lymph nodes, tumors were less diverse; compared with nontumor tissue, more. Most tumor T cells seemingly derive from lymph node, then expand in tumor. The lymph node origin of tumor T cells was framed as consistent with a hypothesis, not demonstrated.

This clonotype appeared many times. What it binds is unknown. The lymph nodes were axillary draining lymph nodes from breast cancer patients. TCRdb recomputed calls from the multiplex PCR reads with MiXCR, one row per CDR3 protein. The sample lists about 150,000 distinct CDR3 sequences, about 31% occurring once. The V end lost 0 bases, the J end lost 3 bases, and 11 bases lay between the germline ends. Per germline, CDR1 MNHEY and CDR2 SVGAGI. There are 15 residues in the CDR3. The TCR sequence derives from a female donor with breast cancer. Some clones in this sample may be carry-over from other donors' samples. The rearrangement uses TRBV6-5 and TRBJ1-2; no definite D call. Input material: axillary lymph node tissue. CDR3 DNA sequence: TGTGCCAGCAGTTACTCGGGGTCCACGTACTATGGCTACACCTTC. This translates into CASSYSGSTYYGYTF.